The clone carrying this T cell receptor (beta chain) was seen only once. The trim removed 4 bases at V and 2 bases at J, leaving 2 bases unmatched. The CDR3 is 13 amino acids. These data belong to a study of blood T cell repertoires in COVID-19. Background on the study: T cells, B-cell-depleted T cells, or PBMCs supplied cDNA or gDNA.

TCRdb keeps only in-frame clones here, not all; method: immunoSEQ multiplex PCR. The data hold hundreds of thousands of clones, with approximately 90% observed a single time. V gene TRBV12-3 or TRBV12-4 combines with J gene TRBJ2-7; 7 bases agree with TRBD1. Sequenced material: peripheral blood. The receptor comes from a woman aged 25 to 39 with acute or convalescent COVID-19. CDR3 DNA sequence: TGTGCCAGCAGTTGGGGACAGACCTACGAGCAGTACTTC. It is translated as CASSWGQTYEQYF.